The 10 T cell receptor beta chains below all came from one sample that was sequenced in a study of T cell responses to AZD1222 COVID-19 vaccine. Assay used: immunoSEQ multiplex PCR; TCRdb lists only in-frame clones, some missing. This sample has approximately 190,000 clones, with about 94% found just once. The material sequenced was peripheral blood, taken on day 0 of AZD1222 vaccination. The origin of the receptors is an adult in good health.

The V gene is TRBV7-3, the J gene TRBJ2-1; D possibly corresponds to TRBD2 (6 bases). Trimming stripped 5 bases from V and 3 bases from J, with 14 bases between. The CDR3 is 15 amino acids. Germline V gives CDR1 SGHTA, CDR2 FQGTGA. The CDR3 sequence: CASSPASELYNEQFF. CDR3 in DNA: TGTGCCAGCAGCCCTGCTAGCGAACTCTACAATGAGCAGTTCTTC.

The chain recombines TRBV10-3 with TRBJ1-2; the D is unclear. Germline V gene data show CDR1 as ENHRY and CDR2 as SYGVKD. Trimming took off 2 bases at V and 8 bases at J, with 9 bases between the two ends. This CDR3 has 12 residues. Written as DNA, the CDR3 is TGTGCCATCAGTGAGCCGAGGTCGGGCTACACCTTC. Protein product: CAISEPRSGYTF.

This sequence joins TRBV2 and TRBJ1-5; maybe TRBD1 (6 bases). The CDR3 is made up of 14 amino acids. The V end was cut by 4 bases, the J end by 2 bases, with 9 bases between. The germline CDR1 and CDR2 sequences are SNHLY and FYNNEI. The CDR3, as DNA: TGTGCCAGCAGTGGACAGGCGCGCAATCAGCCCCAGCATTTT. Residues: CASSGQARNQPQHF.

This chain joins TRBV30 and TRBJ1-1; no firm D call. This CDR3 region has 13 residues. V lost 4 bases and J 1 base, leaving 10 bases between the germline ends. In germline, CDR1 is GTSNPN, CDR2 SVGIG (reference sequence). CDR3 sequence reads: CAWMYRPNTEAFF. The DNA of the CDR3 is TGTGCCTGGATGTACCGGCCGAACACTGAAGCTTTCTTT.

The genes are TRBV28 and TRBJ2-1; 8 bases map to TRBD2. The length of the CDR3 is 15 residues. The V segment lost 6 bases and the J segment 5 bases; nucleotides outside the gene matches: 9. Germline V gene sequence: CDR1 MDHEN, CDR2 SYDVKM. The CDR3 coding sequence is TGTGCCAGCAGATTTCCGGGACTAGATAACAATGAGCAGTTCTTC. This encodes CASRFPGLDNNEQFF.

The J gene is TRBJ1-5, the V gene TRBV28; 9 bases are shared with TRBD1. The CDR3 extends over 16 amino acids. V lost 5 bases to trimming and J lost 5 bases; unmatched junction nucleotides: 10. CDR1 and CDR2 from the germline V gene are MDHEN and SYDVKM. CDR3: CASSLDRGVVDQPQHF. CDR3 in DNA: TGTGCCAGCAGTCTAGACAGGGGGGTTGTAGATCAGCCCCAGCATTTT.

The chain joins TRBV6-5 to TRBJ2-7; the D is unclear. Trimming removed 6 bases from V and 4 bases from J, with 16 bases in between. This CDR3 is 14 amino acids long. The germline V gene encodes CDR1 MNHEY and CDR2 SVGAGI. The CDR3 loop reads CASSLEARIYEQYF. The CDR3 coding sequence is TGTGCCAGCAGCCTCGAAGCGCGGATTTACGAGCAGTACTTC.

The chain links TRBV20-1 to TRBJ2-1; D unresolved. V was clipped by 3 bases and J by 0 bases, with 12 bases between them. The V gene's germline CDR1 is DFQATT and CDR2 SNEGSKA (reference sequence). CDR3 length: 15 residues. The CDR3: CSASVGPSSYNEQFF. The CDR3 DNA reads as TGCAGTGCTAGTGTCGGGCCCAGCTCCTACAATGAGCAGTTCTTC.

This chain connects TRBV3-1 (or the pseudogene TRBV3-2) to TRBJ2-7; tentatively, D is TRBD1 (5 bases). Trimming took off 8 bases at V and 2 bases at J, with 7 bases between the two ends. The V gene's germline CDR1 is LGHDT and CDR2 YNNKEL (reference sequence). CDR3 length equals 11 residues. The CDR3 region is CASSTAYEQYF. The CDR3 nucleotides read TGTGCCAGCTCGACAGCCTACGAGCAGTACTTC.

The chain couples TRBV6-2 or TRBV6-3 to TRBJ2-3, with unresolved D. Trimming removed 6 bases at V and 3 bases at J, with 10 bases between. This CDR3 has 13 amino acids. Germline loops: CDR1 MNHEY, CDR2 SVGEGT. This CDR3 is CASSRSGTDTQYF. CDR3 sequence (DNA): TGTGCCAGCAGCCGGAGTGGGACAGATACGCAGTATTTT.